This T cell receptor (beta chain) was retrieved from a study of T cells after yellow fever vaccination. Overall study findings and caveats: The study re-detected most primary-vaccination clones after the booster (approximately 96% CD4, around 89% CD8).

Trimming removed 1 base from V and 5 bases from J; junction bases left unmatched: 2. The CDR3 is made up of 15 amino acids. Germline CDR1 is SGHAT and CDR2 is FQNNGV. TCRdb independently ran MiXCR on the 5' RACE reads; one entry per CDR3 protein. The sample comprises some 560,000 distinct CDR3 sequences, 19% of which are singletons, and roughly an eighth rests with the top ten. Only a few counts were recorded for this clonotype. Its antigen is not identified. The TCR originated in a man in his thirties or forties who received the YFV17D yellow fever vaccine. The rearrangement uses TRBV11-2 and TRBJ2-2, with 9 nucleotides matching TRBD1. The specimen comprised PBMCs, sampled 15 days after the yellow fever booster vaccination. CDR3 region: CASSLVTGGTGELFF. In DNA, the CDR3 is TGTGCCAGCAGCTTAGTGACAGGGGGGACCGGGGAGCTGTTTTTT. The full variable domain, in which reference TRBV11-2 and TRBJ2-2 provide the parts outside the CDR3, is EAGVAQSPRYKIIEKRQSVAFWCNPISGHATLYWYQQILGQGPKLLIQFQNNGVVDDSQLPKDRFSAERLKGVDSTLKIQPAKLEDSAVYLCASSLVTGGTGELFFGEGSRLTVL.